The TCR beta chain described here comes from a study of T cell repertoires in cytomegalovirus infection. Study-level information: Recently identified HLA-C-restricted and well-studied HLA-B-restricted CMV epitopes were used. Public TCR beta signature analysis indicated the presence of both CMV infection and matching HLA type. Study results and limitations: The study found HLA-C-restricted CMV-specific TCR beta clonotypes dominating the ex vivo response. Individuals carrying CMV plus the relevant HLA were identified by cumulative frequency of public TCR beta families.

Worth noting for this clonotype: Its antigen is undetermined.

Via MiXCR, TCRdb re-called the reads, giving one row per CDR3 protein. The sample holds about half a million distinct CDR3 sequences, 30% to 40% seen once. V lost 4 bases and J lost 1, with 13 bases in between. CDR3 size: 15 residues. Germline V CDR1 and CDR2: LNHDA, SQIVND (reference sequence). This sequence joins TRBV19 and TRBJ2-5, with D perhaps TRBD1 or TRBD2 (5 bases each). Specimen: cultured PBMCs, collected from culture after CMV antigen stimulation. This clonotype was sampled from a human donor in good health (CMV status not recorded). Some clones in this sample may be carry-over from other donors' samples. The CDR3 loop reads CASSRGSLLQETQYF. CDR3 coding DNA: TGTGCCAGTAGTAGGGGGAGTCTACTCCAAGAGACCCAGTACTTC.